These 18 T cell receptor beta chains originate from one sample sequenced in a study of T cell responses to AZD1222 COVID-19 vaccine. Produced via immunoSEQ multiplex PCR; TCRdb's table is partial and in-frame only. The sample holds 90,000 to 120,000 clones, 70% to 90% seen once. The sequences come from peripheral blood, collected 28 days after the second AZD1222 dose. The receptors shown here come from an adult who received the AZD1222 COVID-19 vaccine.

This chain links TRBV6-5 with TRBJ2-2; the match to TRBD2 covers 9 bases. The CDR3 extends over 16 amino acids. V was pared by 4 bases and J by 5 bases, with 8 bases of the junction left unmatched. CDR1 and CDR2 from the germline V gene are MNHEY and SVGAGI. The CDR3 nucleotides read TGTGCCAGCAGTTTAGGGGCGGGAGGGCGTACCGGGGAGCTGTTTTTT. It encodes CASSLGAGGRTGELFF.

The V and J genes are TRBV2 and TRBJ1-3, with D possibly matching TRBD1 (5 bases). The V and J ends lost 9 bases and 2 bases respectively, with 17 bases between them. Germline V lookup: CDR1 SNHLY, CDR2 FYNNEI. CDR3 length: 15 residues. CDR3: CASSRQWGAGNTIYF. The CDR3, as DNA: TGTGCCAGTAGTCGCCAGTGGGGGGCTGGAAACACCATATATTTT.

This chain uses TRBV5-4 with TRBJ1-5; TRBD1 is a possible D gene (6 bases). The CDR3 loop spans 15 amino acids. V was cut by 2 bases and J by 0 bases, with 9 bases left in between. CDR1 is SGHNT, CDR2 YYREEE, per germline (reference sequence). In DNA form, the CDR3 reads TGTGCCAGCAGCTTACAGGGAGATAGCAATCAGCCCCAGCATTTT. Amino acids: CASSLQGDSNQPQHF.

The gene calls are TRBV29-1 and TRBJ2-1; 11 bases map to TRBD2. V gave up 6 bases and J gave up 3 bases; unmatched junction bases: 7. CDR3 length: 15 amino acids. Looked up from germline, CDR1 is SQVTM and CDR2 is ANQGSEA. CDR3: CSVAGTSGNYNEQFF. DNA for the CDR3: TGCAGCGTAGCTGGGACTAGCGGAAACTACAATGAGCAGTTCTTC.

The V gene is TRBV5-8, the J gene TRBJ2-1; 11 positions agree with TRBD2. The junction had 6 bases not matched to a gene; V was cut back by 1 base and J by 9 bases. This CDR3 is built from 15 residues. Per the germline V gene, CDR1 is SGHTS and CDR2 is YDEGEE. The CDR3 DNA follows: TGTGCCAGCAGCTTGCTTAGCGGGAGGGTCGGTGAGCAGTTCTTC. Encoded protein: CASSLLSGRVGEQFF.

The chain carries TRBV27 and TRBJ1-2; maybe TRBD1 (5 bases). Germline CDR1 and CDR2: MNHEY and SMNVEV (reference sequence). Trimming cost V 3 bases and J 0 bases, with 14 bases left between them. The CDR3 is 16 amino acids. The CDR3 loop reads CASSFRGAPSNYGYTF. The CDR3 DNA sequence: TGTGCCAGCAGTTTCCGAGGGGCACCGTCTAACTATGGCTACACCTTC.

The chain is built from TRBV2 and TRBJ1-1, with D unresolved. The CDR3 covers 11 residues. With 6 bases removed from V and 2 bases from J, the gap between germline ends came to 4 bases. Germline V gene sequence: CDR1 SNHLY, CDR2 FYNNEI. The CDR3 DNA reads TGTGCCAGCAGGGGCAACACTGAAGCTTTCTTT. Its protein product is CASRGNTEAFF.

The V and J genes are TRBV24-1 and TRBJ2-7, with D possibly matching TRBD2 (6 bases). Trimming cost V 4 bases and J 3 bases, with 9 bases left between them. Germline V lookup: CDR1 KGHDR, CDR2 SFDVKD. The CDR3 runs 13 residues. The CDR3 loop is CATSDGGGYEQYF. The CDR3 DNA reads as TGTGCCACCAGTGACGGGGGAGGCTACGAGCAGTACTTC.

The rearrangement links TRBV19 to TRBJ2-1; TRBD2 aligns across 11 bases. The CDR3 is 18 residues long. V was clipped by 0 bases and J by 6 bases; unmatched bases: 10. The germline V gene encodes CDR1 LNHDA and CDR2 SQIVND (reference sequence). The CDR3 protein is CASSIEVLAGAGGNEQFF. CDR3 sequence (DNA): TGTGCCAGTAGTATAGAGGTACTAGCGGGAGCTGGGGGCAATGAGCAGTTCTTC.

The J gene is TRBJ1-2, the V gene TRBV2, with unresolved D. The CDR3 consists of 11 residues. Germline CDR1 SNHLY, CDR2 FYNNEI. Trimming cost V 6 bases and J 7 bases, with 9 bases left between them. CDR3 nucleotide sequence: TGTGCCAGCAGCCCCTTCAGTGGCTACACCTTC. Translating gives CASSPFSGYTF.

Concerning this clone: At one of its ends the junction is not consistent with the germline gene, which may arise from a read error. V is TRBV10-3 and J is TRBJ1-2; the D is unclear. Looked up from germline, CDR1 is ENHRY and CDR2 is SYGVKD. The CDR3 has 15 residues. The DNA for the CDR3 is TGTGCCATCAGCGAGTCAGGCGCGATCGGCGGTGGCTACACCTTC. This codes for CAISESGAIGGGYTF.

This chain joins TRBV5-1 and TRBJ2-1, with TRBD1 matching over 9 bases. This CDR3 region has 15 residues. V trimming: 4 bases; J trimming: 7 bases; junction bases outside the gene matches: 9. CDR1 is SGHRS, CDR2 YFSETQ, per germline. The CDR3 is CASSRVGQGINEQFF. The CDR3 DNA reads TGCGCCAGCAGCCGGGTGGGACAGGGAATAAATGAGCAGTTCTTC. The full variable domain, in which reference TRBV5-1 and TRBJ2-1 provide the parts outside the CDR3, is KAGVTQTPRYLIKTRGQQVTLSCSPISGHRSVSWYQQTPGQGLQFLFEYFSETQRNKGNFPGRFSGRQFSNSRSEMNVSTLELGDSALYLCASSRVGQGINEQFFGPGTRLTVL.

The gene calls are TRBV28 and TRBJ1-2, with D perhaps matching TRBD1 (5 bases). The CDR3 covers 15 residues. The germline gives CDR1 MDHEN, CDR2 SYDVKM. Between the trimmed V and J ends, which lost 5 bases and 7 bases, there was a span of 20 bases. CDR3 in DNA: TGTGCCAGCAGTCCACCCCTTCTCAGGGACGGTGGCTACACCTTC. This sequence encodes CASSPPLLRDGGYTF.

This chain connects TRBV28 to TRBJ1-2, with TRBD1 matching over 8 bases. After removal of 7 bases from V and 7 bases from J, the junction contained 11 bases not matched to a gene. Germline V CDR1 and CDR2: MDHEN, SYDVKM. The CDR3 extends over 14 amino acids. The CDR3 nucleotides are TGTGCCAGCAACACCCAGGGGGCGCGTGGTGGCTACACCTTC. Translating gives CASNTQGARGGYTF.

This sequence joins TRBV6-2 or TRBV6-3 and TRBJ1-1; TRBD1 aligns across 11 bases. This CDR3 has 18 residues. Germline V gives CDR1 MNHEY, CDR2 SVGEGT. J gave up 1 base and V 6 bases, and 13 bases lay outside the gene matches. CDR3 sequence: CASSSPPGQGGRNTEAFF. The CDR3 coding sequence is TGTGCCAGCAGCTCCCCCCCGGGACAGGGGGGTAGGAACACTGAAGCTTTCTTT.

The rearrangement uses TRBV15 and TRBJ1-5; a possible D gene is TRBD1 (6 bases). Per the germline V gene, CDR1 is LNHNV and CDR2 is YYDKDF (reference sequence). The CDR3 loop spans 18 amino acids. Between the trimmed V and J ends, which lost 4 bases and 0 bases, there was a span of 19 bases. The CDR3 nucleotides read TGTGCCACCAGCAAGCGCCCGTACTGGACAGATAGCAATCAGCCCCAGCATTTT. It specifies CATSKRPYWTDSNQPQHF. Using reference TRBV15 and TRBJ1-5 for the parts outside the CDR3, the full variable domain is DAMVIQNPRYQVTQFGKPVTLSCSQTLNHNVMYWYQQKSSQAPKLLFHYYDKDFNNEADTPDNFQSRRPNTSFCFLDIRSPGLGDTAMYLCATSKRPYWTDSNQPQHFGDGTRLSIL.

This rearrangement joins TRBV7-9 to TRBJ1-1; no definite D call. Trimming removed 6 bases at V and 0 bases at J, with 8 bases between. Germline V gene lookup returns CDR1 SEHNR and CDR2 FQNEAQ (reference sequence). The CDR3 length is 13 residues. In nucleotides, the CDR3 is TGTGCCAGCAGTCCTAACATGAACACTGAAGCTTTCTTT. Translated: CASSPNMNTEAFF. The whole variable domain, remainder taken from reference TRBV7-9 and TRBJ1-1, is DTGVSQNPRHKITKRGQNVTFRCDPISEHNRLYWYRQTLGQGPEFLTYFQNEAQLEKSRLLSDRFSAERPKGSFSTLEIQRTEQGDSAMYLCASSPNMNTEAFFGQGTRLTVV.

The V gene is TRBV6-6, the J gene TRBJ2-1; D is possibly TRBD1 (5 bases). Per germline, CDR1 MNHNY and CDR2 SVGAGI (reference sequence). There are 16 residues in the CDR3. Trimming cost V 5 bases and J 0 bases, with 14 bases left between them. The CDR3 DNA reads TGTGCCAGCAGTATACAGGCTTTAAGCTCCTACAATGAGCAGTTCTTC. As protein: CASSIQALSSYNEQFF.